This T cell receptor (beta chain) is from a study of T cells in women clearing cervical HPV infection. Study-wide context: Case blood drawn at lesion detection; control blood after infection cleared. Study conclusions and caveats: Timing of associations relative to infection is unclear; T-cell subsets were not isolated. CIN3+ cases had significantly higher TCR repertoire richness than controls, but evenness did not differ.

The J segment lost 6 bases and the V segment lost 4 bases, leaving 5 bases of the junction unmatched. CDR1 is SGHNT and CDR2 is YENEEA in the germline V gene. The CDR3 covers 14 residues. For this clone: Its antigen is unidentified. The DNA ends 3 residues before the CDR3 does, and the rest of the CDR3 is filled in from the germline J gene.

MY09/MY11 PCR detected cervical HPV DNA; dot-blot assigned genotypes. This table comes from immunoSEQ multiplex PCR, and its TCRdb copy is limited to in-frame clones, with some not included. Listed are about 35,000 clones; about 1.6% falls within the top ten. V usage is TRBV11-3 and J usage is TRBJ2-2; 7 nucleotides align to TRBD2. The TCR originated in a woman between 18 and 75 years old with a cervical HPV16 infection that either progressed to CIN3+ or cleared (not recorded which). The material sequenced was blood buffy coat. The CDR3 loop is CASSWWGGSGELFF. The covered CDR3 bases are TGTGCCAGCAGCTGGTGGGGGGGTTCCGGGGAG.